The 20 T cell receptor beta chains given below trace back to one sample, sequenced in a study of read filtering for tumor transcriptome and immune sequencing. From about 400 ng of RNA, a library with molecular barcoded alpha/delta and beta/gamma adaptors was made. One entry per CDR3 protein, called by TCRdb with MiXCR from the reads. The top ten hold 40% to 55% of the sample, which has about 63,000 distinct CDR3 sequences, over 11% seen once. The sequenced sample consisted of a population of CD138-negative cells sorted from bone marrow. Every receptor here comes from a donor at least 40 years old with multiple myeloma.

The table lists this clonotype with many counts. This CDR3 reads CASSPDGVDSYEQYF. CDR3 bases: TGCGCCAGCAGTCCCGATGGGGTGGACTCCTACGAGCAGTACTTC. The chain uses TRBV5-1 and TRBJ2-7; D unresolved. From germline, CDR1 is SGHRS and CDR2 YFSETQ. The CDR3 runs to 15 residues. Trimming took off 5 bases at V and 0 bases at J, with 15 bases between the two ends.

Comments on this clonotype: This sequence may be a read error, since a much larger clone differs from it by one base. V usage is TRBV7-2 and J usage is TRBJ2-7; a weak D match, TRBD1 (6 bases). Germline V gene data show CDR1 as SGHTA and CDR2 as FQGNSA. This CDR3 region has 14 residues. CDR3 amino acids: CASSLGQGSYERYF. As DNA, the CDR3 is TGTGCCAGCAGCTTAGGGCAGGGGTCCTACGAGCGGTACTTC.

This clonotype turned up a few times. V is TRBV19 and J is TRBJ2-7; 7 nucleotides agree with TRBD2. Germline V gene lookup returns CDR1 LNHDA and CDR2 SQIVND (reference sequence). Trimming took 3 bases from V and 1 from J; bases not matched to a gene: 6. This CDR3 is built from 15 residues. The CDR3 loop is CASSILAAESYEQYF. CDR3 DNA sequence: TGTGCCAGTAGTATCCTAGCGGCTGAGTCCTACGAGCAGTACTTC.

Comments on this clonotype: A read error may be the cause here, since a much bigger clone is one base away. The rearrangement uses TRBV19 and TRBJ2-7; TRBD1 agrees at 10 bases. Germline assignment: CDR1 LNHDA and CDR2 SQIVND (reference sequence). This CDR3 has 15 amino acids. The CDR3 spells CASSMGQGSPYGQYF. The CDR3 DNA follows: TGTGCCAGTAGTATGGGACAGGGGTCGCCCTACGGGCAGTACTTC.

This clonotype was recorded at least ten times. This CDR3 reads CASSPAISGRVNTQYF. As DNA, the CDR3 is TGTGCCAGCAGCCCGGCTATTAGCGGGAGAGTCAATACGCAGTATTTT. J is TRBJ2-3 and V is TRBV14, with TRBD2 identical over 9 bases. CDR3 size: 16 residues. The V segment lost 4 bases and the J segment 7 bases; nucleotides outside the gene matches: 12. Germline-derived CDR1 and CDR2 are SGHDN and FVKESK.

This clonotype was observed many times. The V call is TRBV6-5, the J call TRBJ2-1, with TRBD2 as a possible D gene (6 bases). This CDR3 spans 16 amino acids. V dropped 3 bases and J dropped 6 bases, with 18 bases sitting between them. Looked up from germline, CDR1 is MNHEY and CDR2 is SVGAGI. The CDR3 bases are TGTGCCAGCAGTTATCAACCGGTTTATAGCGGCAATGAGCAGTTCTTC. Translating it yields CASSYQPVYSGNEQFF.

This clonotype was seen repeatedly, ten times or more. This chain uses TRBV20-1 with TRBJ2-3, with 13 bases fitting TRBD2. V was pared by 6 bases and J by 8 bases, with 8 bases of the junction left unmatched. Per germline, CDR1 DFQATT and CDR2 SNEGSKA (reference sequence). The CDR3 runs to 14 residues. CDR3 in amino acids: CSAAGLAGPPTQYF. CDR3 nucleotide sequence: TGCAGTGCCGCGGGACTAGCGGGACCACCTACGCAGTATTTT.

This clonotype was recorded many times. The genes are TRBV13 and TRBJ2-1, with D tentatively TRBD1 or TRBD2 (5 bases each). V was clipped by 6 bases and J by 6 bases, with 15 bases between them. The CDR3 is 14 residues long. Germline assignment: CDR1 PRHDT and CDR2 FYEKMQ (reference sequence). For the CDR3, the DNA is TGTGCCAGCAGTGTGGGGACCCTTGGCAATGAGCAGTTCTTC. As protein: CASSVGTLGNEQFF.

This clonotype was seen at least ten times. At one end, the junction sequence differs from germline, possibly due to a read error. The CDR3: CSVEGAGGFAGANVLTF. The CDR3 DNA follows: TGCAGCGTTGAAGGGGCAGGGGGCTTTGCTGGGGCCAATGTCCTGACTTTC. The chain joins TRBV29-1 to TRBJ2-6; 8 bases agree with TRBD1. Germline CDR1 reads SQVTM; CDR2 reads ANQGSEA. There are 17 residues in the CDR3.

This clonotype was picked up a small number of times. J is TRBJ1-5 and V is TRBV7-2; D possibly corresponds to TRBD1 (6 bases). Looked up from germline, CDR1 is SGHTA and CDR2 is FQGNSA. Trimming pared 5 bases from V and 2 bases from J, leaving 16 bases between. The CDR3 consists of 16 residues. The CDR3 loop reads CASSPPGGAGNQPQHF. CDR3 DNA: TGTGCCAGCAGCCCCCCGGGGGGGGCGGGCAATCAGCCCCAGCATTTT.

This clonotype was detected ten times or more. CDR3 nucleotide sequence: TGTGCCAGCAGTCCGTCGGGAGGGTTGACCACAGATACGCAGTATTTT. Protein: CASSPSGGLTTDTQYF. The chain employs TRBV12-3 or TRBV12-4 and TRBJ2-3; TRBD2 matches at 8 bases. J gave up 2 bases and V 5 bases, and 9 bases lay outside the gene matches. The CDR3 loop spans 16 amino acids.

This clonotype has ten or more counts. The CDR3 DNA reads as TGCGCCAGCAGTGATCGTGGGACTAGTGGCTACGAGCAGTACTTC. It translates to CASSDRGTSGYEQYF. The chain has TRBV10-1 and TRBJ2-7; 8 bases are a match to TRBD2. CDR1 is WNHNN, CDR2 SYGVQD, per germline (reference sequence). The CDR3 sequence is 15 residues long. The V and J ends lost 3 bases and 3 bases, in that order; junction bases with no gene match: 7.

Notes on this clonotype: A read error may be the cause here, since a much bigger clone is one base away. This chain links TRBV20-1 with TRBJ1-6; possible D gene TRBD1, 6 bases. V was trimmed by 5 bases and J by 14 bases, leaving 19 bases between them. Germline V gene lookup returns CDR1 DFQATT and CDR2 SNEGSKA (reference sequence). The CDR3 covers 13 residues. The CDR3: CSAGGDIRGALHF. In DNA, the CDR3 is TGCAGTGCTGGAGGGGACATACGTGGGGCCCTCCACTTT.

In DNA form, the CDR3 reads TGTGCCAGCAGCTTAGATCGAGTGGCTAGCGGGAACAATGAGCAGTTCTTC. Amino acid sequence: CASSLDRVASGNNEQFF. The chain is built from TRBV11-3 and TRBJ2-1; 9 positions match TRBD2. The CDR3 totals 17 residues. Germline values: CDR1 SGHNT, CDR2 YENEEA. V trimming: 0 bases; J trimming: 5 bases; junction bases outside the gene matches: 8.

This clonotype was seen at least ten times. This sequence joins TRBV18 and TRBJ2-3; no firm D call. Trimming removed 0 bases from V and 0 bases from J, with 1 base in between. Germline V CDR1 and CDR2: KGHSH, LQKENI. The CDR3 is 13 residues long. Here the CDR3 DNA reads TGTGCCAGCTCACCACCTAGCACAGATACGCAGTATTTT. Its translation is CASSPPSTDTQYF. The full variable domain, completed using reference TRBV18 and TRBJ2-3, is NAGVMQNPRHLVRRRGQEARLRCSPMKGHSHVYWYRQLPEEGLKFMVYLQKENIIDESGMPKERFSAEFPKEGPSILRIQQVVRGDSAAYFCASSPPSTDTQYFGPGTRLTVL.

This clonotype was recorded at least ten times. The chain uses TRBV20-1 and TRBJ2-7; D perhaps matches TRBD2 (6 bases). Between the trimmed V and J ends, which lost 5 bases and 5 bases, there was a span of 16 bases. CDR1 is DFQATT and CDR2 is SNEGSKA in the germline V gene (reference sequence). This CDR3 has 13 residues. The CDR3 bases are TGCAGTGCTGCGCCGGGACTGCGAAACGAGCAGTACTTC. It codes for CSAAPGLRNEQYF.

This clonotype was seen ten or more times. The chain recombines TRBV7-2 with TRBJ2-3, with D perhaps matching TRBD1 or TRBD2 (5 bases each). This CDR3 is 17 amino acids long. Germline values: CDR1 SGHTA, CDR2 FQGNSA. V lost 5 bases to trimming and J lost 2 bases, with 20 bases between them. CDR3 in amino acids: CASSVPSPGRTTDTQYF. The CDR3 DNA reads as TGTGCCAGCAGCGTCCCCTCACCGGGACGGACCACAGATACGCAGTATTTT. The whole variable domain, remainder taken from reference TRBV7-2 and TRBJ2-3, is GAGVSQSPSNKVTEKGKDVELRCDPISGHTALYWYRQSLGQGLEFLIYFQGNSAPDKSGLPSDRFSAERTGGSVSTLTIQRTQQEDSAVYLCASSVPSPGRTTDTQYFGPGTRLTVL.

Notes on this clonotype: A much larger clone is a single base away; this may be a read error. The chain employs TRBV6-4 and TRBJ2-1; perhaps TRBD2 as D (5 bases). Germline CDR1 MRHNA, CDR2 SNTAGT. This CDR3 is built from 14 residues. CDR3 in DNA: TGTGCCAGCAGTGATTCTAGCAAGAGCAATGGGCAGTTCTTC. Residues: CASSDSSKSNGQFF.

This clonotype showed up just a few times. This rearrangement joins TRBV12-3 or TRBV12-4 to TRBJ2-7; 11 bases fit TRBD1. Trimming at V came to 5 bases and at J to 6 bases, leaving 3 bases not matched to a gene. The CDR3 runs 13 residues. The CDR3 loop is CASSPGQGGEQYF. The CDR3 DNA sequence: TGTGCCAGCAGTCCGGGACAGGGGGGCGAGCAGTACTTC.

This clonotype appeared many times. This chain joins TRBV9 and TRBJ2-2, with 12 nucleotides matching TRBD2. Germline V lookup: CDR1 SGDLS, CDR2 YYNGEE. Germline trimming cut 0 bases from V and 6 bases from J; bases unmatched to any gene: 6. CDR3 length: 17 amino acids. For the CDR3, the DNA is TGTGCCAGCAGCGTAGCTAGCGGGAGGGTTGAGGCCGGGGAGCTGTTTTTT. Residues: CASSVASGRVEAGELFF.